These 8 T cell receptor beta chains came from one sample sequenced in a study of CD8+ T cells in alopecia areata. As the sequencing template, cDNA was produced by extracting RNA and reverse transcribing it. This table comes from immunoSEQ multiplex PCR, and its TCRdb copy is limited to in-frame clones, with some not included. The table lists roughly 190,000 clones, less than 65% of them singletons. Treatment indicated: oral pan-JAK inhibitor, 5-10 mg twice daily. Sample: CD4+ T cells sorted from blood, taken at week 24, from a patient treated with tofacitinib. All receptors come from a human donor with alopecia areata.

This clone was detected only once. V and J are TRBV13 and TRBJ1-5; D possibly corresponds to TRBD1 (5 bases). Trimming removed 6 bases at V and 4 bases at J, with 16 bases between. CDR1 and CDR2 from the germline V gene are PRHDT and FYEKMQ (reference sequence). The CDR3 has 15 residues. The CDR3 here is CASSFAGTPNQPQHF. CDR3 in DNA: TGTGCCAGCAGTTTCGCCGGGACTCCGAATCAGCCCCAGCATTTT.

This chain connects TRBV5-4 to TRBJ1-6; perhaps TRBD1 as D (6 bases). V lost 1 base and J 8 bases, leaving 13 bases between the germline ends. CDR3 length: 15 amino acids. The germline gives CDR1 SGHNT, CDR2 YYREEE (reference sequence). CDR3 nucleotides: TGTGCCAGCAGCTTGAAGGCAGGGGTAGATTCACCCCTCCACTTT. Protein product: CASSLKAGVDSPLHF.

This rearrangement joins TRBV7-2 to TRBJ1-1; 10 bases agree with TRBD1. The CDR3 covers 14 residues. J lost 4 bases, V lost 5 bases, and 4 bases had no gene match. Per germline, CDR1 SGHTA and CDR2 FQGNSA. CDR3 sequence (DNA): TGTGCCAGCAGCCCGGACAGGGGGAGCACTGAAGCTTTCTTT. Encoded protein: CASSPDRGSTEAFF.

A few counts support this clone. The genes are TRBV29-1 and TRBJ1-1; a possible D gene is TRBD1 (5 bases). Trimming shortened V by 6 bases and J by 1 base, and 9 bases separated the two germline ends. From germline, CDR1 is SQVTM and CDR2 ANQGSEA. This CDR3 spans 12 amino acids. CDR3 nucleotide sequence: TGCAGCGTAAGACAGCCGAACACTGAAGCTTTCTTT. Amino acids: CSVRQPNTEAFF.

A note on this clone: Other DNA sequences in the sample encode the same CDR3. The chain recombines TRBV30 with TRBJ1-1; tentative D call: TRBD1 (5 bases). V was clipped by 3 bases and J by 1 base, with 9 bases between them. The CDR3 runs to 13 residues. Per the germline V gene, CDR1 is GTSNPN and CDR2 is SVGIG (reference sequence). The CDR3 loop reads CAWSGQGNTEAFF. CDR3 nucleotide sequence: TGTGCCTGGAGCGGCCAGGGGAACACTGAAGCTTTCTTT.

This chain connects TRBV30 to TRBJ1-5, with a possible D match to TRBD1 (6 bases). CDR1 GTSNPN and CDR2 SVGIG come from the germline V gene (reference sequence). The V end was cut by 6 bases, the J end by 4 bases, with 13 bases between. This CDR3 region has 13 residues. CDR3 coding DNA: TGTGCCTGCGCAGGGGCGACAAATCAGCCCCAGCATTTT. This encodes CACAGATNQPQHF.

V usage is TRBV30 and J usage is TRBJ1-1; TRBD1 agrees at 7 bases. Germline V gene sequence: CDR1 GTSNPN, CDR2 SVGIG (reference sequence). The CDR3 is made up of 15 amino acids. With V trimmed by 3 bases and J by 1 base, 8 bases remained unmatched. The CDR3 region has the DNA TGTGCCTGGAGGCAGACAGGGTACGCGAACACTGAAGCTTTCTTT. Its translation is CAWRQTGYANTEAFF.

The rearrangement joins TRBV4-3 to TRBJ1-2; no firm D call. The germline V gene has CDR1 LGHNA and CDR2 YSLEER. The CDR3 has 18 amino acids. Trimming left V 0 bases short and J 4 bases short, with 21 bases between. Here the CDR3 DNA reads TGCGCCAGCAGCCAAGACTCTTCTTTAACCCTTCGTGGCTATGGCTACACCTTC. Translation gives CASSQDSSLTLRGYGYTF.